Listed here are 23 T cell receptor beta chains from one sample, sequenced in a study of Ad26.COV2.S vaccination and SARS-CoV-2 variants. Treatment described: 15 to 20 received Ad26.COV2.S at low or high dose, single or two shots; 5 received placebo; per-sample allocation not given. After the first vaccine or placebo injection, samples were drawn on day 63. Measured with immunoSEQ multiplex PCR; TCRdb has only the in-frame clones, and not every one. The table lists 350,000 to 400,000 clones, 89% of them singletons, with over 1.5% in the top ten. Sequencing was performed on peripheral blood, taken in a trial of Ad26.COV2.S vaccine versus placebo. Receptors were obtained from a person between 18 and 60 years old who received the Ad26.COV2.S COVID-19 vaccine or a placebo.

The V and J genes are TRBV18 and TRBJ2-1; no reliable D call. The germline gives CDR1 KGHSH, CDR2 LQKENI. The CDR3 is 13 residues long. Trimming stripped 3 bases from V and 4 bases from J, with 7 bases between. The CDR3, as DNA: TGTGCCAGCTCACCCGGTCGGTACAATGAGCAGTTCTTC. This sequence encodes CASSPGRYNEQFF.

V usage is TRBV5-4 and J usage is TRBJ2-7; either TRBD1 or TRBD2 may fit D (5 bases each). The germline V gene encodes CDR1 SGHNT and CDR2 YYREEE (reference sequence). The CDR3 runs 13 residues. V gave up 5 bases and J gave up 6 bases, with 15 bases separating them. DNA of the CDR3: TGTGCCAGCAGAGGGGAGTTTGGTAGCGAGCAGTACTTC. It is translated as CASRGEFGSEQYF.

The chain is built from TRBV7-2 and TRBJ2-5; D is unresolved. The germline V and J ends were trimmed by 1 base and 2 bases, with 11 bases remaining between them. There are 15 residues in the CDR3. Per germline, CDR1 SGHTA and CDR2 FQGNSA. CDR3 sequence: CASSLDSGFQETQYF. The CDR3 nucleotides are TGTGCCAGCAGCTTAGACTCAGGTTTTCAAGAGACCCAGTACTTC. Filled out from reference TRBV7-2 and TRBJ2-5, the complete variable domain reads GAGVSQSPSNKVTEKGKDVELRCDPISGHTALYWYRQSLGQGLEFLIYFQGNSAPDKSGLPSDRFSAERTGGSVSTLTIQRTQQEDSAVYLCASSLDSGFQETQYFGPGTRLLVL.

The rearrangement uses TRBV7-3 and TRBJ2-5; D uncertain. This CDR3 region has 13 residues. Trimming removed 5 bases from V and 5 bases from J, with 12 bases in between. The V gene's germline CDR1 is SGHTA and CDR2 FQGTGA. CDR3 amino acids: CASSQNARETQYF. Here the CDR3 DNA reads TGTGCCAGCAGCCAAAATGCCCGGGAGACCCAGTACTTC.

The count of this clone is one. The chain is built from TRBV10-3 and TRBJ1-2, with a tentative D call TRBD1 (5 bases). The ends were cut back, 9 bases at V and 3 bases at J, with 14 bases in the middle. The CDR3 contains 13 residues. The germline gives CDR1 ENHRY, CDR2 SYGVKD. CDR3 DNA: TGTGCCATAGGGGCTCCCAATTACTATGGCTACACCTTC. It codes for CAIGAPNYYGYTF.

The V and J genes are TRBV5-4 and TRBJ2-1, with D possibly being TRBD1 (6 bases). The V gene's germline CDR1 is SGHNT and CDR2 YYREEE (reference sequence). V was pared by 4 bases and J by 5 bases, with 10 bases between. This CDR3 has 13 amino acids. CDR3 loop: CASSPGTNNEQFF. The DNA for the CDR3 is TGTGCCAGCAGCCCCGGGACAAACAATGAGCAGTTCTTC. Full variable domain (outside the CDR3, taken from reference TRBV5-4 and TRBJ2-1): ETGVTQSPTHLIKTRGQQVTLRCSSQSGHNTVSWYQQALGQGPQFIFQYYREEENGRGNFPPRFSGLQFPNYSSELNVNALELDDSALYLCASSPGTNNEQFFGPGTRLTVL.

The rearrangement uses TRBV5-1 and TRBJ2-7, with TRBD2 matching 11 bases. The V segment lost 4 bases and the J segment 4 bases; nucleotides outside the gene matches: 7. CDR1 is SGHRS and CDR2 is YFSETQ in the germline V gene. The CDR3 spans 15 residues. The DNA of the CDR3 is TGCGCCAGCAGCAACCGACTAGCGGGAAATTACGAGCAGTACTTC. Amino acids: CASSNRLAGNYEQYF.

The rearrangement links TRBV18 to TRBJ1-1; maybe TRBD1 (6 bases). Looked up from germline, CDR1 is KGHSH and CDR2 is LQKENI. With 2 bases removed from V and 4 bases from J, the gap between germline ends came to 11 bases. The CDR3 spans 14 residues. The CDR3: CASSPRGISTEAFF. The CDR3 DNA reads TGTGCCAGCTCACCAAGGGGGATCAGCACTGAAGCTTTCTTT.

This chain connects TRBV9 to TRBJ2-7, with TRBD2 matching over 15 bases. V was pared by 2 bases and J by 7 bases, with 4 bases of the junction left unmatched. CDR3 length: 15 residues. Germline V gives CDR1 SGDLS, CDR2 YYNGEE. The CDR3 protein is CASSVGTSGRREQYF. In nucleotides, the CDR3 is TGTGCCAGCAGCGTCGGGACTAGCGGGAGGCGAGAGCAGTACTTC.

This chain links TRBV7-9 with TRBJ2-7; TRBD1 matches at 10 bases. Trimming cost V 5 bases and J 0 bases; bases outside gene matches: 13. This CDR3 spans 18 amino acids. Germline CDR1 and CDR2: SEHNR and FQNEAQ (reference sequence). CDR3 bases: TGTGCCAGCAGCCCATCTTACCGGGACAGGGGTTTCTCCTACGAGCAGTACTTC. Its protein product is CASSPSYRDRGFSYEQYF.

The CDR3 spells CASSPGSSNYGYTF. CDR3 sequence (DNA): TGTGCCAGCAGCCCAGGGAGCTCTAACTATGGCTACACCTTC. The rearrangement uses TRBV6-2 or TRBV6-3 and TRBJ1-2, with D perhaps matching TRBD1 (5 bases). V was trimmed by 6 bases and J by 0 bases, leaving 11 bases between them. CDR3 length: 14 residues. Germline values: CDR1 MNHEY, CDR2 SVGEGT.

This clone has just a few counts. The same CDR3 is also encoded by other DNA sequences in this sample. This chain links TRBV5-1 with TRBJ2-2; tentative D call: TRBD2 (5 bases). The V and J ends lost 0 bases and 2 bases respectively, with 5 bases between them. The CDR3 runs 14 residues. Per germline, CDR1 SGHRS and CDR2 YFSETQ. The CDR3 region is CASSLAGNTGELFF. For the CDR3, the DNA is TGCGCCAGCAGCTTGGCGGGAAACACCGGGGAGCTGTTTTTT.

The V gene is TRBV13, the J gene TRBJ2-1; 14 positions match TRBD2. J was trimmed by 2 bases and V by 0 bases; bases with no gene match: 0. Germline values: CDR1 PRHDT, CDR2 FYEKMQ (reference sequence). CDR3 size: 17 residues. The CDR3 coding sequence is TGTGCCAGCAGCTTAGGGACTAGCGGGAGGGCCTACAATGAGCAGTTCTTC. This translates into CASSLGTSGRAYNEQFF.

The sample holds one count of this clone. The J gene is TRBJ2-7, the V gene TRBV25-1; D not certain. The CDR3 runs 14 residues. V lost 1 base and J lost 3, with 10 bases in between. In germline, CDR1 is MGHDK, CDR2 SYGVNS. CDR3 coding DNA: TGTGCCAGCAGTGAATCCGGACGGTTCTACGAGCAGTACTTC. Translating gives CASSESGRFYEQYF.

The chain uses TRBV4-1 and TRBJ2-7; TRBD1 is a possible D gene (6 bases). The CDR3 extends over 16 amino acids. Trimming removed 0 bases at V and 0 bases at J, with 12 bases between. Germline values: CDR1 MGHRA, CDR2 YSYEKL. CDR3 loop: CASSQDVLGHSYEQYF. DNA for the CDR3: TGCGCCAGCAGCCAAGACGTTTTGGGACACTCCTACGAGCAGTACTTC.

J is TRBJ1-5 and V is TRBV28, with 7 bases fitting TRBD1. Trimming took 6 bases from V and 9 from J; bases not matched to a gene: 11. The CDR3 extends over 14 amino acids. Germline V gene sequence: CDR1 MDHEN, CDR2 SYDVKM. This chain's CDR3 is CASRPTGAGRPQHF. CDR3 in DNA: TGTGCCAGCAGACCAACAGGGGCGGGGAGGCCCCAGCATTTT.

The CDR3 reads CATSRNRGGSTDTQYF. The CDR3, as DNA: TGTGCCACCAGCAGGAACAGGGGGGGAAGCACAGATACGCAGTATTTT. The V call is TRBV15, the J call TRBJ2-3; the D gene is possibly TRBD1 (8 bases). Germline CDR1 and CDR2: LNHNV and YYDKDF (reference sequence). V was shortened by 3 bases and J by 0 bases, with 13 bases between the two germline ends. The CDR3 spans 16 residues.

The chain is built from TRBV11-3 and TRBJ2-7; D may be TRBD1 or TRBD2 (5 bases each). The CDR3 is made up of 12 amino acids. Germline CDR1 is SGHNT and CDR2 is YENEEA. The V and J ends lost 0 bases and 5 bases respectively, with 5 bases between them. The CDR3: CASSLEGDEQYF. CDR3 nucleotide sequence: TGTGCCAGCAGCTTAGAGGGGGACGAGCAGTACTTC.

There are a few counts of this clone. The chain employs TRBV6-5 and TRBJ2-7; 8 bases agree with TRBD2. This CDR3 has 14 residues. V dropped 4 bases and J dropped 2; count of bases not matched to a gene: 4. Looked up from germline, CDR1 is MNHEY and CDR2 is SVGAGI. The CDR3 bases are TGTGCCAGCAGTTCCCGGGAGGGCACCTACGAGCAGTACTTC. Translated, it gives CASSSREGTYEQYF.

This clone was seen only once. The rearrangement uses TRBV30 and TRBJ2-2; 7 nucleotides agree with TRBD2. Germline CDR1 GTSNPN, CDR2 SVGIG (reference sequence). The CDR3 extends over 14 amino acids. The V and J ends lost 2 bases and 7 bases, in that order; junction bases with no gene match: 7. The CDR3: CAWSPLTSLGELFF. In DNA form, the CDR3 reads TGTGCCTGGAGTCCTTTGACTAGCCTCGGGGAGCTGTTTTTT. The variable domain in full, with the rest retrieved from reference TRBV30 and TRBJ2-2, is SQTIHQWPATLVQPVGSPLSLECTVEGTSNPNLYWYRQAAGRGLQLLFYSVGIGQISSEVPQNLSASRPQDRQFILSSKKLLLSDSGFYLCAWSPLTSLGELFFGEGSRLTVL.

The chain employs TRBV4-2 and TRBJ2-7; 9 nucleotides align to TRBD2. The CDR3 runs to 14 residues. Germline values: CDR1 LGHNA, CDR2 YNFKEQ. The V and J ends lost 0 bases and 4 bases, in that order; junction bases with no gene match: 1. CDR3 coding DNA: TGTGCCAGCAGCCAAGATGCGGGAGGGTACGAGCAGTACTTC. Translating gives CASSQDAGGYEQYF.

V is TRBV19 and J is TRBJ1-5; D not certain. Germline V gene sequence: CDR1 LNHDA, CDR2 SQIVND (reference sequence). The length of the CDR3 is 14 residues. Trimming stripped 4 bases from V and 0 bases from J, with 7 bases between. The CDR3 sequence: CASSTTDSNQPQHF. CDR3 DNA: TGTGCCAGTAGTACGACCGATAGCAATCAGCCCCAGCATTTT.

The chain links TRBV12-3 or TRBV12-4 to TRBJ2-1; D gene uncertain. The CDR3 is 12 amino acids. Trimming removed 4 bases from V and 3 bases from J, with 4 bases in between. CDR3 sequence reads: CASSSLYNEQFF. The CDR3 coding sequence is TGTGCCAGCAGTTCACTCTACAATGAGCAGTTCTTC.